This TCR beta chain originates from a study of cytomegalovirus exposure and HLA in healthy donors. Notes on the study in general: Some segments of the V type, notably TRBV6-2 and TRBV6-3, were excluded as indistinguishable.

On this clone: Its target is not known.

The primer mix had 60 Vbeta and 13 Jbeta primers. Some clones are missing from TCRdb's copy, which holds only in-frame ones; the method was immunoSEQ multiplex PCR. The sample shows about 160,000 clones, 70% to 80% of them seen only once. Trimming stripped 5 bases from V and 4 bases from J, with 20 bases between. This CDR3 is built from 16 residues. The V gene's germline CDR1 is MDHEN and CDR2 SYDVKM. The receptor comes from a man between 40 and 49 years old in good health and CMV-seronegative. The source material was PBMCs. The chain recombines TRBV28 with TRBJ2-5, with D tentatively TRBD1 (6 bases). As DNA, the CDR3 is TGTGCCAGCAGTCCCGACAGGTGGGGGCGAGGAGAGACCCAGTACTTC. Translation: CASSPDRWGRGETQYF.